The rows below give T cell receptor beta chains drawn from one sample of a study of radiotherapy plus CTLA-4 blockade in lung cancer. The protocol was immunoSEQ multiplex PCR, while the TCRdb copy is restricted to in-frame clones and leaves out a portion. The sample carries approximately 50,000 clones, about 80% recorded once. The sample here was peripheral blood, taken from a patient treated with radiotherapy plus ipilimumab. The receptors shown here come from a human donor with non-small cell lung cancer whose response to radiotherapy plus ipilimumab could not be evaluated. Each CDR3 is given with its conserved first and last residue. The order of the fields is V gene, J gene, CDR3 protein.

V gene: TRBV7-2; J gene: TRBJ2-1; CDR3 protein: CASRPGGGYASNEQFF
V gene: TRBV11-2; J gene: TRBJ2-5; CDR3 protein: CASSLGLAGGRETQYF
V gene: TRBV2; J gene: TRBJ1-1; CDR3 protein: CASSEAPRGQTLRTEAFF
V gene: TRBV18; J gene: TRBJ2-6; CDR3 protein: CASSPAAGSHSGANVLTF
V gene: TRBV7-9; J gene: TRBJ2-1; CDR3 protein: CASSLATSGGHLSYNEQFF
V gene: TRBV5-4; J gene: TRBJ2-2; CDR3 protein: CASSPPGQGPSNTGELFF
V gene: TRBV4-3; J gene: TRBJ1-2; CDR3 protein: CASSLTDRGGYTF
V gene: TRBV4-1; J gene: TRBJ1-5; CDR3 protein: CASSQEPSGNQPQHF
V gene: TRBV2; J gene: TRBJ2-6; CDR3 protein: CASRRDRDRGLAGANVLTF
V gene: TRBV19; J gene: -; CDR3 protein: CASSIGRGYEQYF
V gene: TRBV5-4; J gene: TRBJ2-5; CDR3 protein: CASSSRDSQETQYF
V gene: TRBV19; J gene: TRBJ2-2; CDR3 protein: CASSTGMDTGELFF
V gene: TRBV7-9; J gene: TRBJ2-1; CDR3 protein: CASSPRGGQGGIKFF
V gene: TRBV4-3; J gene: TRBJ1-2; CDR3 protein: CASSPDSSLNYGYTF
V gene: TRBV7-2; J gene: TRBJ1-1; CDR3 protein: CASSLAGAGMNTEAFF
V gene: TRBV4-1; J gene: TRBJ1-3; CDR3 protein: CASSQDPRAGGNTIYF
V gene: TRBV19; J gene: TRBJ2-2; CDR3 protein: CASSTDNGGELFF
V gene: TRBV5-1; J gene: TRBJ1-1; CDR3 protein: CASRSETYRAFF
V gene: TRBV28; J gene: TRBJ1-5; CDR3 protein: CASSLFKGARNQPQHF
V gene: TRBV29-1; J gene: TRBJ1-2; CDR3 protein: CSVGEEGYTF
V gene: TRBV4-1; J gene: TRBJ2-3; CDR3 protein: CASSLNRRDTQYF
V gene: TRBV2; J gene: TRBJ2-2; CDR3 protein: CASSFTGAANTGELFF
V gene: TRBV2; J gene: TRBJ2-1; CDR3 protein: CASTAVAGGNEQFF
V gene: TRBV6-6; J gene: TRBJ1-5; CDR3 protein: CASADRGSNQPQHF
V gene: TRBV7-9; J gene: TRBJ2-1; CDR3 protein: CASSLLGEAYNEQFF
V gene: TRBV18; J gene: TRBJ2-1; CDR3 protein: CASPQGASGRAYNEQFF
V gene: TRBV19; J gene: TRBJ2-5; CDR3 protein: CASSITGMETQYF
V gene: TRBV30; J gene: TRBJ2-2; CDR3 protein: CAWISGRWAGELFF
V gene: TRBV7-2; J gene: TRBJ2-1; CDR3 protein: CASSFFRNEQFF
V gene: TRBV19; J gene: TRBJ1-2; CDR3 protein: CASSFYRDGGYTF
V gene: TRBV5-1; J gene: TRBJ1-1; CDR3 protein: CASSGGDGSNTEAFF
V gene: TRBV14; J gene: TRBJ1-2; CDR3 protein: CASSQDWRTDGGYTF
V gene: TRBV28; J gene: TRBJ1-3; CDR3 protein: CASSLSDRANSGNTIYF
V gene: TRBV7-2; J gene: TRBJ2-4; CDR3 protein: CASSRPGAKNIQYF
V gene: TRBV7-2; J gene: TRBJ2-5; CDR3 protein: CASSLAQNRVETQYF
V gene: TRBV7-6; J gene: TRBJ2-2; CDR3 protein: CASSTNTGELFF
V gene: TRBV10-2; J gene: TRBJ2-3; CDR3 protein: CASSEPGLAGSTGTQYF
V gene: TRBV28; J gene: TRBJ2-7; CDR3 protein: CASITGTSAGEQYF
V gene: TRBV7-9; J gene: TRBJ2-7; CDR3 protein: CASSLAGTGNSYEQYF
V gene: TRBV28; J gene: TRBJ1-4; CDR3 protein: CASSSVQGSVNEKLFF
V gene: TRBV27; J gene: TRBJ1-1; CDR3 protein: CASSRRDGTEAFF
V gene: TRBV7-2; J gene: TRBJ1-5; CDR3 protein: CASTRGGLGQPQHF
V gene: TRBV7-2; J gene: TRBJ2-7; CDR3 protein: CASSLGNRVSEQYF
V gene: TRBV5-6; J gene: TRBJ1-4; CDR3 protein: CASSIDRDEKLFF
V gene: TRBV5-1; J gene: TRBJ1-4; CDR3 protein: CASSLAGEGTNEKLFF
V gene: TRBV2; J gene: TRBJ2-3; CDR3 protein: CASRPGLAGTKHTQYF
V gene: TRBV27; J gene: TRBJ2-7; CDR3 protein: CASGSRGRVSEQYF
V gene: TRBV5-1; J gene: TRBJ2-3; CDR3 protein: CASSLQASVTDTQYF
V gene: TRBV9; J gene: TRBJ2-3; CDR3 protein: CASSVAGGRDTDTQYF
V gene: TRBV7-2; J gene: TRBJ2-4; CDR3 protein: CASSLERRTVDIQYF
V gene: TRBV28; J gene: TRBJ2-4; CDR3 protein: CASSLIGDIQYF
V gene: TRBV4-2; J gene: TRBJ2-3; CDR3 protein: CASSQDGSGGADTQYF
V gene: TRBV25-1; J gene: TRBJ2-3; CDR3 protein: CASSPGGLSSTDTQYF